The 28 T cell receptor beta chains listed next were all sequenced from one sample in a study of cytomegalovirus exposure and HLA in healthy donors. Primers included in the PCR were 60 Vbeta and 13 Jbeta primers. Profiling relied on immunoSEQ multiplex PCR, and the TCRdb table lists in-frame clones only, not all of them. The sample lists roughly 120,000 clones, 75% to 85% seen once, with around 3% in the top ten. Sequenced sample: PBMCs. The source of these receptors is a woman in her late teens or twenties in good health and CMV-seropositive.

This clone has only one observation. This rearrangement joins TRBV9 to TRBJ1-1; TRBD1 matches at 12 bases. CDR3 length equals 17 residues. The trim removed 3 bases at V and 1 base at J, leaving 7 bases unmatched. Germline CDR1 reads SGDLS; CDR2 reads YYNGEE. The CDR3 DNA reads as TGTGCCAGCAGCGCCACCGGGACAGGGGGCAGGAACACTGAAGCTTTCTTT. It translates to CASSATGTGGRNTEAFF.

On this clone: At one of its ends the junction is not consistent with the germline gene, which may arise from a read error. This chain uses TRBV7-9 with TRBJ1-2; no firm D call. The CDR3 runs to 12 residues. Germline V gene sequence: CDR1 SEHNR, CDR2 FQNEAQ (reference sequence). In nucleotides, the CDR3 is TGTTCCAGCAGCTTAGGCGGGTATGGCTACACCTTC. Its translation: CSSSLGGYGYTF.

The V call is TRBV15, the J call TRBJ1-2, with 8 positions matching TRBD1. Germline V gives CDR1 LNHNV, CDR2 YYDKDF (reference sequence). V lost 5 bases to trimming and J lost 4 bases; unmatched junction nucleotides: 6. The CDR3 has 14 residues. The CDR3 is CATSLDRGSYGYTF. DNA of the CDR3: TGTGCCACCAGCTTAGACAGGGGTAGCTATGGCTACACCTTC.

The rearrangement uses TRBV6-1 and TRBJ2-2, with 12 bases aligning to TRBD1. Unmatched junction bases numbered 7, after V lost 2 bases and J lost 3 bases. Germline assignment: CDR1 MNHNS and CDR2 SASEGT. The CDR3 extends over 18 amino acids. DNA for the CDR3: TGTGCCAGCAGTGAATACGGGACAGGGGGCCCGGACACCGGGGAGCTGTTTTTT. Translation: CASSEYGTGGPDTGELFF.

This clone was detected only once. The chain joins TRBV6-5 to TRBJ2-3; D remains unclear. CDR1 is MNHEY, CDR2 SVGAGI, per germline. The V gene lost 2 bases and the J gene lost 8 bases, with 14 bases spanning the gap. The length of the CDR3 is 14 residues. In DNA, the CDR3 is TGTGCCAGCAGTTACCGTATAACAGACGGTACGCAGTATTTT. Its translation is CASSYRITDGTQYF.

J is TRBJ2-7 and V is TRBV6-5; 13 bases map to TRBD2. CDR1 and CDR2 from the germline V gene are MNHEY and SVGAGI. This CDR3 contains 15 residues. With 6 bases clipped from V and 6 bases from J, the junction kept 8 bases outside the gene matches. The CDR3 loop reads CASSRPGLAGPEQYF. CDR3 in DNA: TGTGCCAGCAGCCGACCGGGACTAGCGGGACCCGAGCAGTACTTC.

This CDR3 reads CASSAGDGKLFF. For the CDR3, the DNA is TGCGCCAGCAGCGCAGGGGATGGAAAACTGTTTTTT. The V call is TRBV10-1, the J call TRBJ1-4, with TRBD1 as a possible D gene (6 bases). Germline CDR1 reads WNHNN; CDR2 reads SYGVQD (reference sequence). The V and J ends lost 6 bases and 10 bases respectively, with 12 bases between them. This CDR3 comprises 12 residues.

Details on this clone: An end of the junction does not agree with germline; a read error may underlie this. The J gene is TRBJ1-1, the V gene TRBV7-8, with TRBD1 matching 8 bases. The CDR3 is made up of 17 amino acids. Germline CDR1 SGHVS, CDR2 FQNEAQ. The CDR3 protein is CVSSLDRGPRPGTEAFF. Here the CDR3 DNA reads TGTGTCAGCAGCCTCGACAGGGGCCCCCGACCGGGCACTGAAGCTTTCTTT.

V and J are TRBV9 and TRBJ2-7; weak D call: TRBD2 (5 bases). Germline lookup yields CDR1 SGDLS and CDR2 YYNGEE. V dropped 2 bases and J dropped 1 base, with 10 bases sitting between them. The CDR3 is made up of 14 amino acids. The DNA of the CDR3 is TGTGCCAGCAGCGTGGGAGAGAGTTCCTACGAGCAGTACTTC. Encoded protein: CASSVGESSYEQYF.

The rearrangement links TRBV5-1 to TRBJ2-1, with 7 bases aligning to TRBD2. The CDR3 extends over 17 amino acids. The germline CDR1 and CDR2 sequences are SGHRS and YFSETQ. V lost 4 bases and J lost 0; bases outside the gene matches: 10. The CDR3 loop reads CASSGGLSGSSYNEQFF. Written as DNA, the CDR3 is TGCGCCAGCAGCGGGGGACTATCAGGAAGCTCCTACAATGAGCAGTTCTTC.

This clone was found a few times. The CDR3 spells CASSQERAPGEQFF. The DNA for the CDR3 is TGCGCCAGCAGCCAAGAGAGGGCCCCGGGTGAGCAGTTCTTC. The V gene is TRBV4-1, the J gene TRBJ2-1; the D gene is possibly TRBD2 (5 bases). V gave up 0 bases and J gave up 9 bases, with 12 bases separating them. The CDR3 is 14 amino acids. Germline-derived CDR1 and CDR2 are MGHRA and YSYEKL.

This chain links TRBV7-3 with TRBJ2-2, with 16 positions matching TRBD2. Trimming took 5 bases from V and 6 from J; bases not matched to a gene: 6. Germline V gene data show CDR1 as SGHTA and CDR2 as FQGTGA. The CDR3 runs to 17 residues. DNA for the CDR3: TGTGCCAGCAGCCTTGGGACTAGCGGGAGGGCCGCCGGGGAGCTGTTTTTT. The encoded protein is CASSLGTSGRAAGELFF.

The CDR3 spells CASSLRQFNEKLFF. CDR3 coding DNA: TGTGCCAGCAGCTTAAGACAGTTTAATGAAAAACTGTTTTTT. The rearrangement uses TRBV7-9 and TRBJ1-4; possibly TRBD1 for D (5 bases). CDR1 is SEHNR and CDR2 is FQNEAQ in the germline V gene (reference sequence). This CDR3 has 14 residues. The V gene lost 2 bases and the J gene lost 4 bases, with 8 bases spanning the gap.

The rearrangement links TRBV28 to TRBJ2-3; the D gene is possibly TRBD1 (6 bases). Germline V lookup: CDR1 MDHEN, CDR2 SYDVKM. The V end lost 6 bases, the J end lost 1 base, and 8 bases lay between the germline ends. The CDR3 extends over 13 amino acids. CDR3 loop: CASRGAGTDTQYF. Written as DNA, the CDR3 is TGTGCCAGCAGGGGGGCGGGCACAGATACGCAGTATTTT.

V usage is TRBV5-1 and J usage is TRBJ2-5; 7 nucleotides match TRBD2. J lost 4 bases, V lost 2 bases, and 8 bases had no gene match. CDR3 length: 15 residues. Germline assignment: CDR1 SGHRS and CDR2 YFSETQ. The CDR3, as DNA: TGCGCCAGCAGCTTCGGAGCGGGAATGGGAGAGACCCAGTACTTC. It codes for CASSFGAGMGETQYF.

The chain employs TRBV7-3 and TRBJ2-4; perhaps TRBD2 as D (5 bases). Germline CDR1 and CDR2: SGHTA and FQGTGA. The CDR3 length is 14 residues. The V end lost 4 bases, the J end lost 8 bases, and 15 bases lay between the germline ends. CDR3 DNA sequence: TGTGCCAGCAGCTCTTCCGGAGACGGGGACATTCAGTACTTC. Protein product: CASSSSGDGDIQYF.

V and J are TRBV19 and TRBJ1-4; D call uncertain. The CDR3 extends over 13 amino acids. CDR1 is LNHDA, CDR2 SQIVND, per germline (reference sequence). V was pared by 3 bases and J by 2 bases, with 4 bases between. CDR3 sequence (DNA): TGTGCCAGTAGTATCCGGACTAATGAAAAACTGTTTTTT. Amino acid sequence: CASSIRTNEKLFF.

This clone was recorded a few times. Other nucleotide sequences in the sample specify the same CDR3. The chain has TRBV19 and TRBJ1-1; the D is unclear. The V gene lost 1 base and the J gene lost 1 base, with 7 bases spanning the gap. The CDR3 runs to 14 residues. Germline V gene lookup returns CDR1 LNHDA and CDR2 SQIVND (reference sequence). In DNA form, the CDR3 reads TGTGCCAGTAGTATAGGCCGGGGGAACACTGAAGCTTTCTTT. Translation: CASSIGRGNTEAFF. Full variable domain (outside the CDR3, taken from reference TRBV19 and TRBJ1-1): DGGITQSPKYLFRKEGQNVTLSCEQNLNHDAMYWYRQDPGQGLRLIYYSQIVNDFQKGDIAEGYSVSREKKESFPLTVTSAQKNPTAFYLCASSIGRGNTEAFFGQGTRLTVV.

V gene TRBV5-1 combines with J gene TRBJ2-7, with D hard to call. The CDR3 is made up of 13 amino acids. Germline V gene data show CDR1 as SGHRS and CDR2 as YFSETQ. Trimming cost V 2 bases and J 2 bases, with 8 bases left between them. In nucleotides, the CDR3 is TGCGCCAGCAGCTTTGCTAGGACCTACGAGCAGTACTTC. Translation: CASSFARTYEQYF. Supplemented by reference TRBV5-1 and TRBJ2-7, the full variable domain reads KAGVTQTPRYLIKTRGQQVTLSCSPISGHRSVSWYQQTPGQGLQFLFEYFSETQRNKGNFPGRFSGRQFSNSRSEMNVSTLELGDSALYLCASSFARTYEQYFGPGTRLTVT.

The J gene is TRBJ1-1, the V gene TRBV10-2; TRBD1 matches 7 bases. Losses at the gene ends were 6 bases for V and 1 base for J; bases not matched to a gene: 5. CDR1 is WSHSY, CDR2 SAAADI, per germline. This CDR3 contains 14 residues. CDR3: CASRRGRRNTEAFF. The DNA for the CDR3 is TGCGCCAGCAGGAGGGGGCGCAGGAACACTGAAGCTTTCTTT.

J is TRBJ2-3 and V is TRBV25-1; TRBD2 matches 14 bases. CDR1 and CDR2 (germline): MGHDK, SYGVNS. Trimming removed 1 base from V and 4 bases from J; junction bases left unmatched: 7. This CDR3 is 18 amino acids long. CDR3 in DNA: TGTGCCAGCAGTGAATCCTTGACTAGCGGGAGGGCCGCAGATACGCAGTATTTT. Amino acid sequence: CASSESLTSGRAADTQYF.

The rearrangement uses TRBV7-9 and TRBJ2-7, with TRBD1 identical over 10 bases. Trimming removed 8 bases from V and 1 base from J; junction bases left unmatched: 8. The germline V gene has CDR1 SEHNR and CDR2 FQNEAQ (reference sequence). The CDR3 totals 15 residues. CDR3 region: CASGTRQGASYEQYF. The CDR3 DNA follows: TGTGCCAGCGGGACCCGACAGGGGGCTTCCTACGAGCAGTACTTC.

J is TRBJ2-7 and V is TRBV6-4; maybe TRBD2 (6 bases). V dropped 7 bases and J dropped 3 bases, with 22 bases sitting between them. The CDR3 spans 16 residues. The germline V gene encodes CDR1 MRHNA and CDR2 SNTAGT. CDR3 in DNA: TGTGCCAGCAATCTTGAGGGGACTGGGCCCTACTACGAGCAGTACTTC. Translating it yields CASNLEGTGPYYEQYF.

Details on this clone: The junction departs from the called germline gene at one end, perhaps through a read error. The V call is TRBV7-9, the J call TRBJ1-2; D is possibly TRBD1 (6 bases). Germline V gene data show CDR1 as SEHNR and CDR2 as FQNEAQ (reference sequence). The length of the CDR3 is 15 residues. CDR3 in DNA: TGTTCCAGCAGCCTCGGTCGGGCAGGGGTAGGAGGCTACACCTTC. It encodes CSSSLGRAGVGGYTF.

Within the sample, this clone is medium-sized. The V and J genes are TRBV7-9 and TRBJ2-1; weak D call: TRBD1 (6 bases). Germline CDR1 and CDR2: SEHNR and FQNEAQ (reference sequence). The CDR3 is 15 residues long. Deletions cut 1 base from V and 7 bases from J, with 14 bases between. The CDR3: CASSLVSAQGNEQFF. The CDR3 DNA reads TGTGCCAGCAGCTTAGTTTCGGCCCAGGGGAATGAGCAGTTCTTC.

This chain links TRBV5-1 with TRBJ1-5; D may be TRBD1 (5 bases). The CDR3 runs 15 residues. Germline-derived CDR1 and CDR2 are SGHRS and YFSETQ. V lost 0 bases to trimming and J lost 4 bases, with 11 bases between them. The CDR3 nucleotides read TGCGCCAGCAGCTTGGGCCCAGGGCGAAATCAGCCCCAGCATTTT. Its protein is CASSLGPGRNQPQHF.

The chain carries TRBV6-5 and TRBJ1-2, with TRBD1 matching over 7 bases. Germline CDR1 is MNHEY and CDR2 is SVGAGI. CDR3 length: 15 residues. J gave up 0 bases and V 2 bases, and 3 bases lay outside the gene matches. Here the CDR3 reads CASSYRDRPNYGYTF. The CDR3 DNA sequence: TGTGCCAGCAGTTACCGGGACAGACCTAACTATGGCTACACCTTC.

The chain's CDR3 is CASSSTPGRTDTQYF. CDR3 nucleotides: TGTGCCAGCAGTTCTACTCCGGGAAGGACAGATACGCAGTATTTT. This chain joins TRBV27 and TRBJ2-3; D may be TRBD2 (5 bases). There are 15 residues in the CDR3. V was pared by 4 bases and J by 3 bases, with 14 bases between. From germline, CDR1 is MNHEY and CDR2 SMNVEV (reference sequence).